This T cell receptor beta chain was captured in a study of T cells in Graves' hyperthyroidism and ophthalmopathy. Germline V lookup: CDR1 SGHTS, CDR2 YDEGEE. With 3 bases removed from V and 1 base from J, the gap between germline ends came to 14 bases. This CDR3 spans 16 amino acids. Overall study results and limits: Most expanded thyroid clonotypes above 0.001 also appeared in blood. Before onset, by a median of approximately 6.8 months, the model predicted ophthalmopathy.

This clonotype has a count of ten or more. Its cognate antigen is unknown. Ophthalmopathy in the patients scored at least 3 on Clinical Activity Score and at least 4 on NOSPECS grade, lasting under 3 months. The CDR3 regions of TCR beta were amplified from RNA transcripts. RT-PCR in the first round (using the HTBI primer set) targeted the TCR CDR3. Each CDR3 protein gets one entry after TCRdb re-called the multiplex PCR reads with MiXCR. This repertoire shows 500,000 to 750,000 distinct CDR3 sequences, 12% to 15% found once; its top ten account for 7.1%. The receptor's source is a woman aged 18-35 years with Graves' ophthalmopathy. Sequences were obtained from blood. The rearrangement joins TRBV5-8 to TRBJ1-5, with D maybe TRBD1 (5 bases). The CDR3 here is CASSSTGPWSNQPQHF. CDR3 nucleotides: TGTGCCAGCAGCTCAACGGGACCTTGGAGCAATCAGCCCCAGCATTTT.